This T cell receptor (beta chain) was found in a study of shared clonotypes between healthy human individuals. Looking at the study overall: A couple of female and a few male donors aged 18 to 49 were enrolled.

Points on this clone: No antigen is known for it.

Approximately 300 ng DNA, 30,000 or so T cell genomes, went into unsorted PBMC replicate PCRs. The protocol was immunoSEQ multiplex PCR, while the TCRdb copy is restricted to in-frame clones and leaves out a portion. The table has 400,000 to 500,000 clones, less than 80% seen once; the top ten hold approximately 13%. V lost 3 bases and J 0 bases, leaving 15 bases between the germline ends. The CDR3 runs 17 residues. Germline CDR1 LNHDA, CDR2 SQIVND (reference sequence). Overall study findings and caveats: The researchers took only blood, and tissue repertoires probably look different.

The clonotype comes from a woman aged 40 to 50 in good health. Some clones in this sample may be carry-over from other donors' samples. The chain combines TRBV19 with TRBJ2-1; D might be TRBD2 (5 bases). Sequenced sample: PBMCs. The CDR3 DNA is TGTGCCAGTAGTATCTCGACTACAGCGAGCTCCTACAATGAGCAGTTCTTC. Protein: CASSISTTASSYNEQFF.